The entry that follows covers one T cell receptor (beta chain) sequence. The record originates from a study of T cell changes during pregnancy in multiple sclerosis. Only in-frame clones appear in the TCRdb table, and some are missing; sequencing was by immunoSEQ multiplex PCR. The repertoire consists of about 97,000 clones, with about nine tenths occurring once and the leading ten covering around 0.79%. This sample comprised peripheral blood, obtained in the second trimester of pregnancy. This receptor was taken from a female donor in good health, enrolled as a control in a pregnancy study.

The CDR3, as DNA: TGTGCCAGCAGTCCTTTGGGGACAGGCTATGGCTACACCTTC. It encodes CASSPLGTGYGYTF. The chain is built from TRBV6-1 and TRBJ1-2; the match to TRBD1 covers 8 bases. Germline V CDR1 and CDR2: MNHNS, SASEGT. This CDR3 is built from 14 residues. Trimming took 5 bases from V and 4 from J; bases not matched to a gene: 6.